The 17 T cell receptor beta chains reported below all come from one sample, sequenced in a study of T cell responses to AZD1222 COVID-19 vaccine. Profiled with immunoSEQ multiplex PCR; TCRdb holds only in-frame clones, not every one. Found here are 75,000 to 95,000 clones, 75% to 95% of them singletons; the top ten hold 28%. The sample consisted of peripheral blood, taken 28 days after the second AZD1222 dose. Receptor source: an adult who received the AZD1222 COVID-19 vaccine.

The chain combines TRBV11-2 with TRBJ2-6, with D unclear. The CDR3 loop spans 15 amino acids. Germline values: CDR1 SGHAT, CDR2 FQNNGV. The V gene lost 5 bases and the J gene lost 0 bases, with 8 bases spanning the gap. The CDR3 DNA sequence: TGTGCCAGCAGCCGCGGCCGCTCTGGGGCCAACGTCCTGACTTTC. Encoded protein: CASSRGRSGANVLTF.

In this sample, this clone turned up once. This rearrangement joins TRBV20-1 to TRBJ2-3; D is undetermined. This CDR3 is 11 amino acids long. V lost 6 bases to trimming and J lost 6 bases, with 10 bases between them. Germline CDR1 DFQATT, CDR2 SNEGSKA (reference sequence). This CDR3 is CSAEPRDTQYF. In nucleotides, the CDR3 is TGCAGTGCAGAACCCAGGGATACGCAGTATTTT.

The chain combines TRBV7-2 with TRBJ2-2; a weak D match, TRBD2 (6 bases). The CDR3 length is 14 residues. V lost 0 bases, J lost 6 bases, and 8 bases lay in between. Germline CDR1 reads SGHTA; CDR2 reads FQGNSA. CDR3 residues: CASSLASSAGELFF. Written as DNA, the CDR3 is TGTGCCAGCAGCTTAGCATCTAGCGCCGGGGAGCTGTTTTTT.

This chain joins TRBV18 and TRBJ2-7, with D unresolved. Germline V gene sequence: CDR1 KGHSH, CDR2 LQKENI. The ends were cut back, 2 bases at V and 4 bases at J, with 6 bases in the middle. This CDR3 has 12 residues. This CDR3 is CASSPEAYEQYF. Written as DNA, the CDR3 is TGTGCCAGCTCACCAGAGGCGTACGAGCAGTACTTC.

V and J are TRBV10-3 and TRBJ2-2; 8 positions match TRBD1. Germline CDR1 and CDR2: ENHRY and SYGVKD. Trimming cost V 0 bases and J 5 bases; bases outside gene matches: 8. This CDR3 is built from 17 residues. Here the CDR3 reads CAISESVQGVRTGELFF. CDR3 nucleotide sequence: TGTGCCATCAGTGAGTCAGTACAGGGGGTTCGAACCGGGGAGCTGTTTTTT.

The V call is TRBV28, the J call TRBJ1-4, with 9 bases identical to TRBD1. Germline CDR1 reads MDHEN; CDR2 reads SYDVKM. Germline trimming cut 6 bases from V and 7 bases from J; bases unmatched to any gene: 9. The CDR3 runs to 15 residues. The CDR3 spells CASSLTGGVFEKLFF. The CDR3 DNA reads TGTGCCAGCAGCTTGACAGGGGGGGTTTTTGAAAAACTGTTTTTT.

This clone was picked up one time. V is TRBV2 and J is TRBJ2-1; the D is unclear. Germline lookup yields CDR1 SNHLY and CDR2 FYNNEI. This CDR3 region has 13 residues. With 0 bases removed from V and 10 bases from J, the gap between germline ends came to 10 bases. The CDR3 here is CASSEAQSAEQFF. The CDR3, as DNA: TGTGCCAGCAGTGAAGCCCAATCGGCCGAGCAGTTCTTC. Combining the CDR3 with reference TRBV2 and TRBJ2-1 gives the whole variable domain EPEVTQTPSHQVTQMGQEVILRCVPISNHLYFYWYRQILGQKVEFLVSFYNNEISEKSEIFDDQFSVERPDGSNFTLKIRSTKLEDSAMYFCASSEAQSAEQFFGPGTRLTVL.

This sequence joins TRBV19 and TRBJ2-1; TRBD2 agrees at 13 bases. The CDR3 runs 15 residues. The V gene's germline CDR1 is LNHDA and CDR2 SQIVND (reference sequence). V lost 6 bases and J lost 9; bases outside the gene matches: 8. DNA for the CDR3: TGTGCCAGTAGGGAACTAGCGGGAGGGCTCAGTGAGCAGTTCTTC. Its protein product is CASRELAGGLSEQFF.

The V and J genes are TRBV10-3 and TRBJ1-3; D unclear. Germline values: CDR1 ENHRY, CDR2 SYGVKD. The CDR3 length is 16 residues. V gave up 0 bases and J gave up 0 bases, with 9 bases separating them. CDR3 bases: TGTGCCATCAGTGAGTCAAGGGTGAGCTCTGGAAACACCATATATTTT. It codes for CAISESRVSSGNTIYF.

V usage is TRBV12-5 and J usage is TRBJ2-5, with TRBD2 matching 9 bases. V lost 8 bases, J lost 5 bases, and 6 bases stayed unmatched. The germline V gene encodes CDR1 LGHNT and CDR2 FRNRAP. This CDR3 comprises 13 residues. CDR3: CASSGGTQETQYF. The CDR3 DNA sequence: TGTGCTAGTAGCGGGGGGACCCAGGAGACCCAGTACTTC.

The chain couples TRBV7-3 to TRBJ2-7; the match to TRBD1 covers 8 bases. Germline CDR1 is SGHTA and CDR2 is FQGTGA. V dropped 6 bases and J dropped 5; count of bases not matched to a gene: 12. The CDR3 spans 15 residues. The CDR3 loop reads CASSLEDRGGHEQYF. As DNA, the CDR3 is TGTGCCAGCAGTTTAGAAGACAGGGGTGGCCACGAGCAGTACTTC.

J is TRBJ2-3 and V is TRBV6-1; D is perhaps TRBD2 (6 bases). This CDR3 spans 14 amino acids. The germline V gene has CDR1 MNHNS and CDR2 SASEGT. The ends were cut back, 3 bases at V and 2 bases at J, with 9 bases in the middle. In DNA form, the CDR3 reads TGTGCCAGCAGTGAGAGACTAGACACAGATACGCAGTATTTT. Protein sequence: CASSERLDTDTQYF.

The rearrangement joins TRBV19 to TRBJ2-3, with D unclear. This CDR3 region has 14 residues. Deletions cut 1 base from V and 3 bases from J, with 8 bases between. Per germline, CDR1 LNHDA and CDR2 SQIVND (reference sequence). CDR3 region: CASSIGSGTDTQYF. CDR3 nucleotides: TGTGCCAGTAGTATAGGATCGGGTACAGATACGCAGTATTTT.

V is TRBV29-1 and J is TRBJ2-7; unclear D gene. The germline CDR1 and CDR2 sequences are SQVTM and ANQGSEA. The length of the CDR3 is 12 residues. V lost 5 bases and J lost 0, with 8 bases in between. CDR3 loop: CSVFLNSYEQYF. The CDR3 nucleotides are TGCAGCGTTTTTTTGAACTCCTACGAGCAGTACTTC.

This chain uses TRBV4-1 with TRBJ2-7; D is uncertain. The CDR3 has 16 amino acids. Germline CDR1 is MGHRA and CDR2 is YSYEKL. Trimming removed 1 base at V and 0 bases at J, with 13 bases between. Here the CDR3 reads CASSQAAGASSYEQYF. CDR3 sequence (DNA): TGCGCCAGCAGCCAAGCGGCAGGCGCTAGCTCCTACGAGCAGTACTTC.

J is TRBJ1-4 and V is TRBV6-5, with 7 bases fitting TRBD1. Germline CDR1 and CDR2: MNHEY and SVGAGI. The CDR3 length is 13 residues. With V trimmed by 11 bases and J by 7 bases, 10 bases remained unmatched. CDR3: CAGKDRVAEKLFF. Written as DNA, the CDR3 is TGTGCCGGGAAAGACAGGGTTGCTGAAAAACTGTTTTTT.

J is TRBJ2-7 and V is TRBV28; D unclear. From germline, CDR1 is MDHEN and CDR2 SYDVKM. V was clipped by 2 bases and J by 4 bases, with 3 bases between them. The CDR3 spans 11 residues. The CDR3 nucleotides are TGTGCCAGCAGTTTAGGGTACGAGCAGTACTTC. Its translation: CASSLGYEQYF.